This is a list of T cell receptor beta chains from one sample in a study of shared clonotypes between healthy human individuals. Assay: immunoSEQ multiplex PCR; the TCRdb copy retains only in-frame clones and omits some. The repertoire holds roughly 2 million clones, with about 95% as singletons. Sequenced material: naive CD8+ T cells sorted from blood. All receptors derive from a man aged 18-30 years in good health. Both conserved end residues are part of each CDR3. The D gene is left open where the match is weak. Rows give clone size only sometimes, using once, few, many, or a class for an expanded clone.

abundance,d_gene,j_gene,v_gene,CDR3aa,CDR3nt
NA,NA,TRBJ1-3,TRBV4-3,CASSQDASSGNTIYF,TGCGCCAGCAGCCAAGACGCGAGCTCTGGAAACACCATATATTTT
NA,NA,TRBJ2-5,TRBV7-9,CASSLHGDQETQYF,TGTGCCAGCAGCTTACATGGGGACCAAGAGACCCAGTACTTC
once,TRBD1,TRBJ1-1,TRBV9,CASSPRAGGWNTEAFF,TGTGCCAGCAGCCCCCGAGCAGGGGGGTGGAACACTGAAGCTTTCTTT
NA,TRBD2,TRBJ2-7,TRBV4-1,CASSLHPSGGIYEQYF,TGCGCCAGCAGCCTCCACCCTAGCGGGGGGATTTACGAGCAGTACTTC
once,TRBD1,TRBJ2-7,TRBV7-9,CASSLGWTGGSYEQYF,TGTGCCAGCAGCTTAGGTTGGACAGGGGGCTCCTACGAGCAGTACTTC
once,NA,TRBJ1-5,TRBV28,CASQGNQPQHF,TGTGCCAGCCAGGGCAATCAGCCCCAGCATTTT
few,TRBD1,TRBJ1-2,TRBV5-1,CASSSGQSRRGYTF,TGCGCCAGCAGCTCGGGACAGTCCCGGAGAGGCTACACCTTC
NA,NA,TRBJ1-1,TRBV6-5,CASSYGPRVPTEAFF,TGTGCCAGCAGTTACGGACCCCGAGTGCCCACTGAAGCTTTCTTT
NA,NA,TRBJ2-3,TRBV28,CASSRTGGTDTQYF,TGTGCCAGCAGTCGAACCGGCGGCACAGATACGCAGTATTTT
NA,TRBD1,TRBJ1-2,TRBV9,CASSVATMGTGYGYTF,TGTGCCAGCAGCGTAGCTACTATGGGGACAGGATATGGCTACACCTTC
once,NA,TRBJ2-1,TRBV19,CASSMTGADEQFF,TGTGCCAGTAGCATGACTGGGGCCGATGAGCAGTTCTTC
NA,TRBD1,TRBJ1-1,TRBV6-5,CASSPGQGNTEAFF,TGTGCCAGCAGCCCGGGACAGGGGAACACTGAAGCTTTCTTT
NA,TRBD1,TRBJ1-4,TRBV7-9,CASSLRQGGDNEKLFF,TGTGCCAGCAGCCTCCGGCAGGGGGGGGATAATGAAAAACTGTTTTTT
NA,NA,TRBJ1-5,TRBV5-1,CASSLVGGGPQHF,TGCGCCAGCAGCTTGGTGGGGGGAGGCCCCCAGCATTTT
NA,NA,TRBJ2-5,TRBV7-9,CASSLVIVGAETQYF,TGTGCCAGCAGCTTAGTCATCGTGGGCGCAGAGACCCAGTACTTC
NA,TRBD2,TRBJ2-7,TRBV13,CASSPLGTSGSGAYEQYF,TGTGCCAGCAGCCCCCTCGGGACTAGCGGGAGTGGGGCCTACGAGCAGTACTTC
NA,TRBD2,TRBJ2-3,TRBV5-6,CASSLASGSFDTQYF,TGTGCCAGCAGCTTGGCTAGCGGGAGTTTTGATACGCAGTATTTT
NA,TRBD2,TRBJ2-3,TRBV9,CASSVDGTSGIQDTQYF,TGTGCCAGCAGCGTAGATGGGACTAGCGGGATTCAGGATACGCAGTATTTT
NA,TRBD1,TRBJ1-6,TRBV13,CASSLGLGQGENSPLHF,TGTGCCAGCAGCTTAGGACTCGGACAGGGGGAAAATTCACCCCTCCACTTT
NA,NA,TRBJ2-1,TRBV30,CAWAYNEQFF,TGTGCCTGGGCATACAATGAGCAGTTCTTC
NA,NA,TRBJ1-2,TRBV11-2,CASSLGGSNYGYTF,TGTGCCAGCAGCTTAGGGGGTTCCAACTATGGCTACACCTTC
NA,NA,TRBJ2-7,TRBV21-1,CASSKVWLAQQYF,TGTGCCAGCAGCAAAGTTTGGCTAGCGCAGCAGTACTTC
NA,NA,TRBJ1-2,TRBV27,CASSPQTSGAPGYGYTF,TGTGCCAGCAGTCCGCAAACCTCAGGGGCGCCCGGCTATGGCTACACCTTC
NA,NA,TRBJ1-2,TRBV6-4,CASSEWAGDGYTF,TGTGCCAGCAGTGAATGGGCAGGAGATGGCTACACCTTC
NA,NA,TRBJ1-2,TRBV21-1,CASSKDRAWGYTF,TGTGCCAGCAGCAAAGACAGGGCGTGGGGCTACACCTTC
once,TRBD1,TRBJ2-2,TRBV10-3,CAISESTGAYNTGELFF,TGTGCCATCAGTGAGTCTACAGGGGCCTATAACACCGGGGAGCTGTTTTTT
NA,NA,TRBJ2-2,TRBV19,CASKWQGNTGELFF,TGTGCCAGTAAATGGCAGGGGAACACCGGGGAGCTGTTTTTT
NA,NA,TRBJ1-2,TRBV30,CAWSARSLGEVYGYTF,TGTGCCTGGAGTGCAAGGAGCCTGGGGGAGGTCTATGGCTACACCTTC
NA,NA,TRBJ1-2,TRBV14,CASSQESQSVTSANYGYTF,TGTGCCAGCAGCCAAGAATCCCAGTCGGTAACCTCAGCTAACTATGGCTACACCTTC
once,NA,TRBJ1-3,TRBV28,CASSFATVTGNTIYF,TGTGCCAGCAGTTTTGCGACAGTAACTGGAAACACCATATATTTT
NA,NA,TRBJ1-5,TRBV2,CASSESGVIDQPQHF,TGTGCCAGCAGTGAATCAGGGGTGATCGATCAGCCCCAGCATTTT
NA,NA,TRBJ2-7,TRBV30,CAWSATGIGEQYF,TGTGCCTGGAGTGCTACAGGGATAGGAGAGCAGTACTTC
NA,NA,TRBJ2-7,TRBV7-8,CASSLALSGWVSYEQYF,TGTGCCAGCAGCTTAGCCCTCTCGGGGTGGGTCTCCTACGAGCAGTACTTC
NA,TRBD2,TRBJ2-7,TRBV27,CASSSSGGPNEQYF,TGTGCCAGCAGTTCATCGGGAGGGCCCAACGAGCAGTACTTC
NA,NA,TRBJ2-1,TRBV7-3,CASSLGVGRDNNEQFF,TGTGCCAGCAGCTTAGGGGTAGGGAGGGACAACAATGAGCAGTTCTTC
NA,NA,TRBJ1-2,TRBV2,CASSWTDYGYTF,TGTGCCAGCAGCTGGACTGACTATGGCTACACCTTC
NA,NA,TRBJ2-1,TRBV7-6,CASSLGTNEQFF,TGTGCCAGCAGCTTGGGAACTAATGAGCAGTTCTTC